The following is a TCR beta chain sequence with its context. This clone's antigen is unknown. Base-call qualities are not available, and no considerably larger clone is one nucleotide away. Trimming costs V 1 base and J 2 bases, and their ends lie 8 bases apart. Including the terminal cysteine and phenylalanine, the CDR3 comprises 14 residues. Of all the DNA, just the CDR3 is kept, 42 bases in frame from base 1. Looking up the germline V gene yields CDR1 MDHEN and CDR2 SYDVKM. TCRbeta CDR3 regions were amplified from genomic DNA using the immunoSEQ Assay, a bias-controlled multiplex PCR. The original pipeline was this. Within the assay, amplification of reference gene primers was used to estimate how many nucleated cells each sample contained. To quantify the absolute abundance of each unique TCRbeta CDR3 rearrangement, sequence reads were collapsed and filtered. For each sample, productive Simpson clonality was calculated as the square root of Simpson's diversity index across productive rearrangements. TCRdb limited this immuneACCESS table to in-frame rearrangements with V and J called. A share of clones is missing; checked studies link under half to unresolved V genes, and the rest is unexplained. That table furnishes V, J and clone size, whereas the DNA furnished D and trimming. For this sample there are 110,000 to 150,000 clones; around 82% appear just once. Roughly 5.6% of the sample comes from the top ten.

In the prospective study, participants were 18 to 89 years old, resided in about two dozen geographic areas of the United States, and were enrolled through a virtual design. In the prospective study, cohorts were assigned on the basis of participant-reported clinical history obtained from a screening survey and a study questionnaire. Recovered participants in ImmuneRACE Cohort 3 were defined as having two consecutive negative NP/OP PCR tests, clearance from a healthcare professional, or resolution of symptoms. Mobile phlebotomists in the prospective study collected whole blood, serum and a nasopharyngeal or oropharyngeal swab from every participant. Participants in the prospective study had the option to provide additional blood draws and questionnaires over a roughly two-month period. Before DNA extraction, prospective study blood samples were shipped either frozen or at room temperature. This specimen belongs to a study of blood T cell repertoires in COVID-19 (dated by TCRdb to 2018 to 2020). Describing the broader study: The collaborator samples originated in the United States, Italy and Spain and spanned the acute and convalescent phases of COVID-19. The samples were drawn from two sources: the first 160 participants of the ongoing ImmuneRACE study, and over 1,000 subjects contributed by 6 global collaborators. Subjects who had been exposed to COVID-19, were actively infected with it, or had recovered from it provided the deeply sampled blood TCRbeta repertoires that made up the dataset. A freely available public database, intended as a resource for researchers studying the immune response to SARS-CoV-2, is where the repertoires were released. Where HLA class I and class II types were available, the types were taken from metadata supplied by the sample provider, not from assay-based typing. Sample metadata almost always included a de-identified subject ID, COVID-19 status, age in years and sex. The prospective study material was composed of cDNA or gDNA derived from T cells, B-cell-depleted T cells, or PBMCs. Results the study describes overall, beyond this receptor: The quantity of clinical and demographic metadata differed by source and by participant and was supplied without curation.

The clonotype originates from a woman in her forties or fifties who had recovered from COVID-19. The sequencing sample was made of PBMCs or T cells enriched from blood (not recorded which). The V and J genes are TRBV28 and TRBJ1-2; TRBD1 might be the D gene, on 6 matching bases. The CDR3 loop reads CASSLSQGNYGYTF. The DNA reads TGTGCCAGCAGTTTATCACAGGGAAACTATGGCTACACCTTC.